The 2 T cell receptor beta chains reported below all come from one sample, sequenced in a study of blood T cell repertoires in COVID-19. The method was immunoSEQ multiplex PCR; TCRdb's version includes in-frame clones alone and lacks a portion of them. The table shows about 300,000 clones, with about 90% occurring only once. Sequencing was done on a sample of peripheral blood. These receptors were taken from a woman aged 30 to 39 with COVID-19, enrolled during active disease.

The chain links TRBV4-1 to TRBJ2-7, with D tentatively TRBD1 (5 bases). V was clipped by 0 bases and J by 2 bases, with 11 bases between them. Germline-derived CDR1 and CDR2 are MGHRA and YSYEKL. This CDR3 contains 15 residues. CDR3 residues: CASSQDRQSTYEQYF. The CDR3 coding sequence is TGCGCCAGCAGCCAAGATCGACAGTCCACCTACGAGCAGTACTTC.

V gene TRBV7-2 combines with J gene TRBJ2-2; D is perhaps TRBD2 (5 bases). The V gene lost 1 base and the J gene lost 7 bases, with 10 bases spanning the gap. The CDR3 loop spans 14 amino acids. CDR1 SGHTA and CDR2 FQGNSA come from the germline V gene. In DNA form, the CDR3 reads TGTGCCAGCAGCTTAGGGCCCGGGGTCGGGGAGCTGTTTTTT. The encoded protein is CASSLGPGVGELFF.